This T cell receptor (beta chain) was sequenced for a study of T cells in Graves' hyperthyroidism and ophthalmopathy. There are many counts of this clonotype. V dropped 3 bases and J dropped 4 bases, with 10 bases sitting between them. CDR3 length: 14 residues. There were TCR beta CDR3 regions amplified from RNA transcripts. During a first-round RT-PCR of the TCR CDR3, the HTBI primer set was used. TCRdb itself ran the multiplex PCR reads through MiXCR, one entry per CDR3 protein. The data show approximately 590,000 distinct CDR3 sequences, with about a sixth seen just once and roughly 6.6% held by the top ten.

This receptor was obtained from a woman under 40 with Graves' hyperthyroidism. The sample was blood. The gene calls are TRBV12-3 or TRBV12-4 and TRBJ2-1; no clear D. This CDR3 reads CASSFHALYNEQFF. CDR3 coding DNA: TGTGCCAGCAGTTTCCATGCCTTATACAATGAGCAGTTCTTC.